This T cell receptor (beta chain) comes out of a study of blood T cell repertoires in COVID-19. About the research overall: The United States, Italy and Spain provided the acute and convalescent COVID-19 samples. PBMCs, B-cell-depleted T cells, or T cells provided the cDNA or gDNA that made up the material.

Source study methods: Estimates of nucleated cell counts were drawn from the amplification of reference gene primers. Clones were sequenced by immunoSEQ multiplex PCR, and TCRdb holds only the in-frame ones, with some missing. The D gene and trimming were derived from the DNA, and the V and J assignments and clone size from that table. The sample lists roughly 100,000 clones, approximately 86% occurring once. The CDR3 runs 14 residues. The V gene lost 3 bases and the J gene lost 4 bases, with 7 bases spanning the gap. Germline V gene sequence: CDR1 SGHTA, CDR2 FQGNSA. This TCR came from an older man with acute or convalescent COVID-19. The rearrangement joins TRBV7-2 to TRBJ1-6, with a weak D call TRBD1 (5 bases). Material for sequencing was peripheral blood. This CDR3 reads CASSFDRYNSPLHF. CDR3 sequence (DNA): TGTGCCAGCAGCTTCGACAGATATAATTCACCCCTCCACTTT.